The sample holds many counts of the clone carrying this T cell receptor (beta chain). Its antigen is not identified. Individual cDNA molecules were tagged with unique molecular identifiers. TCRdb processed the 5' RACE reads anew with MiXCR; each CDR3 protein has one entry. The sample has tens of thousands of distinct CDR3 sequences, roughly 8.8% seen once; the top ten hold under 25%. This sample was included in a study of early T cells in non-severe SARS-CoV-2 infection. The wider study: Sequenced material consisted of bulk RNA (from unsorted whole blood), and chains were unpaired. Broader study findings: VDJdb matching, biased toward anti-spike CD8 responses, missed private and CD4 specificities.

V gave up 3 bases and J gave up 9 bases; unmatched junction bases: 16. Germline V gene lookup returns CDR1 MNHEY and CDR2 SMNVEV (reference sequence). The CDR3 runs to 17 residues. This receptor was taken from an adult who was a healthcare worker with PCR-confirmed SARS-CoV-2 infection or an uninfected control (not recorded which). The J gene is TRBJ2-2, the V gene TRBV27, with TRBD2 matching 7 bases. Sequenced sample: whole blood. The CDR3 loop is CASSFGQGGAAHRELFF. The CDR3 DNA reads TGTGCCAGCAGTTTTGGGCAGGGAGGGGCAGCCCACCGGGAGCTGTTTTTT.